This T cell receptor beta chain originates from a study of pediatric ulcerative colitis. The V gene's germline CDR1 is MNHEY and CDR2 SVGAGI. Trimming left V 7 bases short and J 3 bases short, with 17 bases between. The CDR3 spans 15 residues. Each sample received Survey-level depth of up to 500,000 reads. Using immunoSEQ multiplex PCR, the repertoire was profiled, and TCRdb retains in-frame clones only, with some absent. The sample lists under 70,000 clones, over 70% occurring once. This chain uses TRBV6-5 with TRBJ2-3; D possibly matches TRBD1 or TRBD2 (5 bases each). Sequencing used blood. This sequence was found in a boy aged 10-17 years who was a control in a study of pediatric ulcerative colitis. CDR3 amino acids: CASTYSEGWTDTQYF. The CDR3 coding sequence is TGTGCCAGCACCTACAGCGAGGGGTGGACAGATACGCAGTATTTT.